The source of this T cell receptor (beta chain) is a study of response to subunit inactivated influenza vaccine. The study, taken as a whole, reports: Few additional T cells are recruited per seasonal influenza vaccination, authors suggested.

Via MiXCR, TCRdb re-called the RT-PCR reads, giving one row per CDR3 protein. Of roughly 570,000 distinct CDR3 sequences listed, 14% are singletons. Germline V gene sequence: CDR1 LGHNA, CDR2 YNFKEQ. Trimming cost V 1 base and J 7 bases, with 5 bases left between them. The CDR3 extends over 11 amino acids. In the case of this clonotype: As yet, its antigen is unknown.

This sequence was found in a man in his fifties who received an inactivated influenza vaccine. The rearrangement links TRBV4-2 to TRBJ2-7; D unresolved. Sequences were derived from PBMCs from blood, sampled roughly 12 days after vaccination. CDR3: CASSQGMEQYF. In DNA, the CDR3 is TGTGCCAGCAGCCAAGGCATGGAGCAGTACTTC.